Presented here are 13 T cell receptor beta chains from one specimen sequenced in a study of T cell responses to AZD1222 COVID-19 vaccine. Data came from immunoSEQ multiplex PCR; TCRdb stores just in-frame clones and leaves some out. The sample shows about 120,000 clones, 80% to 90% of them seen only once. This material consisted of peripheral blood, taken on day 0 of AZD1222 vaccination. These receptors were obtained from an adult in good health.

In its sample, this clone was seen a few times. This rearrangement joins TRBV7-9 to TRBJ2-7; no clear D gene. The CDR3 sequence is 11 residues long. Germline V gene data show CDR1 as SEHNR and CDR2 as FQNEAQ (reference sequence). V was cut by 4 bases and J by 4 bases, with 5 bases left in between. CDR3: CASSSLYEQYF. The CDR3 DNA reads TGTGCCAGCAGCTCCTTATACGAGCAGTACTTC.

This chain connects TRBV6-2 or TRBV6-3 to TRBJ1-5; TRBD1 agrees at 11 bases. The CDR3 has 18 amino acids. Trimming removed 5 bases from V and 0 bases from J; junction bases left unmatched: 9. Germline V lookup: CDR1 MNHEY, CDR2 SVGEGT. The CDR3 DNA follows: TGTGCCAGCAGTGTCGGACAGGGGGCCCAAAATAGCAATCAGCCCCAGCATTTT. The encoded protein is CASSVGQGAQNSNQPQHF.

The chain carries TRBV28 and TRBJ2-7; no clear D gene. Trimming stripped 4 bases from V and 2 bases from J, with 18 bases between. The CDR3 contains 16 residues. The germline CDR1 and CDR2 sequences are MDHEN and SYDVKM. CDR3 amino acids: CASSYSRQVATYEQYF. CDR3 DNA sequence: TGTGCCAGCAGTTACTCCCGGCAGGTGGCAACCTACGAGCAGTACTTC.

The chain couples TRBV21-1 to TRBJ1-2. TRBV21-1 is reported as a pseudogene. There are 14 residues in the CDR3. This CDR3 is CASSKVGLVDGYTF. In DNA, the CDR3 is TGTGCCAGCAGCAAAGTGGGACTTGTTGATGGCTACACCTTC.

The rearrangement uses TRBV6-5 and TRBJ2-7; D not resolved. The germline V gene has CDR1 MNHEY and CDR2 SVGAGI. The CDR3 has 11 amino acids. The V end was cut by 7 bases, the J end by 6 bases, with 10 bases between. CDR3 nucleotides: TGTGCCAGCACCAAAGGTTCCGAGCAGTACTTC. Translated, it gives CASTKGSEQYF.

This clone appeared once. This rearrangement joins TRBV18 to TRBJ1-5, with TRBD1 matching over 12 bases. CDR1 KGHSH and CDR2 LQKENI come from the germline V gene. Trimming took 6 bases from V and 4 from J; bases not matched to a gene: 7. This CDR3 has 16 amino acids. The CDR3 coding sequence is TGTGCCAGCTCGCCTCCGGGACAGGGGGCGAATCAGCCCCAGCATTTT. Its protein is CASSPPGQGANQPQHF.

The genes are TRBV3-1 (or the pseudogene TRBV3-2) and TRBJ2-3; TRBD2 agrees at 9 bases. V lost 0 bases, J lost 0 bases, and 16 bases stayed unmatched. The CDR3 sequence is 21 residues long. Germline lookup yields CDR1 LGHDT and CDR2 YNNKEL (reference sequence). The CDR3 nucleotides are TGTGCCAGCAGCCAAGATCGACCAGCGGGGGGCCTCCACGTGAGCACAGATACGCAGTATTTT. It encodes CASSQDRPAGGLHVSTDTQYF.

CDR3 bases: TGTGCCAGCAGTTGGGACAGGGGATTGAACACTGAAGCTTTCTTT. Amino acids: CASSWDRGLNTEAFF. This rearrangement joins TRBV27 to TRBJ1-1, with 10 bases fitting TRBD1. The CDR3 is made up of 15 amino acids. Germline CDR1 MNHEY, CDR2 SMNVEV (reference sequence). With 4 bases clipped from V and 0 bases from J, the junction kept 2 bases outside the gene matches.

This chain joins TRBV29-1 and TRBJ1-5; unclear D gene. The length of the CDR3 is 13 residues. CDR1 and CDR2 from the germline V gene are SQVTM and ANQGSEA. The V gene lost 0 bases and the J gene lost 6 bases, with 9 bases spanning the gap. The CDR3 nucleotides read TGCAGCGTTGAAGAGGGTATGGGTCAGCCCCAGCATTTT. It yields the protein CSVEEGMGQPQHF.

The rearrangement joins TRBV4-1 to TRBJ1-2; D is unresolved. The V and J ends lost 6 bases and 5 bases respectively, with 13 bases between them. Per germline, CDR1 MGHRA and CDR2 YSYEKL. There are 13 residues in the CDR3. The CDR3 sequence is CASRLNGLYGYTF. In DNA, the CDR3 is TGCGCCAGCAGACTTAACGGTTTGTATGGCTACACCTTC.

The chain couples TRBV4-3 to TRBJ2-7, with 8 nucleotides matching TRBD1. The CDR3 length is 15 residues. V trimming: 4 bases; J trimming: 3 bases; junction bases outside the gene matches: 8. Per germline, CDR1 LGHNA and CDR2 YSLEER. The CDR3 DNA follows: TGCGCCAGCAGCCCACAAAGGACAGGGAGCTACGAGCAGTACTTC. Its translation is CASSPQRTGSYEQYF.

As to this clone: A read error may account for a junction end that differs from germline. CDR3 region: CSVVSEQEYPF. The CDR3 DNA sequence: TGCAGCGTTGTGTCGGAACAGGAGTATCCCTTC. This chain joins TRBV29-1 and TRBJ1-2, with a tentative D call TRBD1 (5 bases). This CDR3 has 11 amino acids. Germline V CDR1 and CDR2: SQVTM, ANQGSEA.

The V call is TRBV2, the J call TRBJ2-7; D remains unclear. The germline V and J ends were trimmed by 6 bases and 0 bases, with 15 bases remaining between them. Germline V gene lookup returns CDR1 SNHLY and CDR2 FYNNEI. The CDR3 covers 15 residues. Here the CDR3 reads CASSGGPPSSYEQYF. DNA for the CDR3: TGTGCCAGCAGCGGCGGTCCACCAAGCTCCTACGAGCAGTACTTC.